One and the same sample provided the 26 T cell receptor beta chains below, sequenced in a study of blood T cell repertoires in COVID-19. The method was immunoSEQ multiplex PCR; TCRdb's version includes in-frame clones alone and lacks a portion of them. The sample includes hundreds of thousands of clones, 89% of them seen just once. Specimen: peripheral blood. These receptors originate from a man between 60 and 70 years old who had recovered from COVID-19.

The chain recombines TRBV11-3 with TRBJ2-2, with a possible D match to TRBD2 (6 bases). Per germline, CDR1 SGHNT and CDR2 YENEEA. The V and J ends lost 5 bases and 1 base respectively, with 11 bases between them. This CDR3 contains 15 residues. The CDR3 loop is CASSPSSGNTGELFF. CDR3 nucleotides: TGTGCCAGCAGCCCAAGTAGCGGGAACACCGGGGAGCTGTTTTTT.

CDR3 amino acids: CASSQEAQTYNEQFF. The CDR3, as DNA: TGTGCCAGCAGCCAAGAGGCACAGACCTACAATGAGCAGTTCTTC. The V and J genes are TRBV3-1 (or the pseudogene TRBV3-2) and TRBJ2-1; D is undetermined. This CDR3 region has 15 residues. Trimming cost V 0 bases and J 2 bases, with 8 bases left between them. Germline CDR1 reads LGHDT; CDR2 reads YNNKEL (reference sequence).

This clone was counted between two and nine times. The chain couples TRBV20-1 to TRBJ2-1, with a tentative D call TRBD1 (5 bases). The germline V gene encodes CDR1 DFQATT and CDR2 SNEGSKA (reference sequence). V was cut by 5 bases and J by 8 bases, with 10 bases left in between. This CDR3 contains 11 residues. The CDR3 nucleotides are TGCAGTGCTTTCAGGGATTATGAGCAGTTCTTC. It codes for CSAFRDYEQFF.

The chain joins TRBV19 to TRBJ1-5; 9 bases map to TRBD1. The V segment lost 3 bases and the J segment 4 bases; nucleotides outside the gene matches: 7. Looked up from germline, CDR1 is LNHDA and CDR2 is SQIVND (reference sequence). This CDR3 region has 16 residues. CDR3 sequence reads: CASSILGQGRNQPQHF. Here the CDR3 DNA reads TGTGCCAGTAGTATTTTGGGACAGGGCCGGAATCAGCCCCAGCATTTT.

CDR3 in amino acids: CASSLAGTGGRDTQYF. CDR3 nucleotides: TGTGCCAGCAGCTTGGCAGGGACAGGGGGCAGAGATACGCAGTATTTT. This rearrangement joins TRBV7-2 to TRBJ2-3; 12 bases are a match to TRBD1. The CDR3 totals 16 residues. V trimming: 3 bases; J trimming: 5 bases; junction bases outside the gene matches: 6. Germline-derived CDR1 and CDR2 are SGHTA and FQGNSA.

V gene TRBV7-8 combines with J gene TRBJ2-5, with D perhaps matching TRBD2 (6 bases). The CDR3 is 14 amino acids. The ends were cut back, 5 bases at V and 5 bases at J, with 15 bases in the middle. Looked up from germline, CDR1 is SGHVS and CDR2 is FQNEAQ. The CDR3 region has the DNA TGTGCCAGCAGCGACCTGGGAGGAGTCGAGACCCAGTACTTC. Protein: CASSDLGGVETQYF.

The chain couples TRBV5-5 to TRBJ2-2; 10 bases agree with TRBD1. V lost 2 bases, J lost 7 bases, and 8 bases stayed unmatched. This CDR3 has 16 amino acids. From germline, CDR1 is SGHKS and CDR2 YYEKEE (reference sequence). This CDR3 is CASSFGDRGQIGELFF. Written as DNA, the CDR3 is TGTGCCAGCAGCTTCGGAGACAGGGGGCAGATCGGGGAGCTGTTTTTT.

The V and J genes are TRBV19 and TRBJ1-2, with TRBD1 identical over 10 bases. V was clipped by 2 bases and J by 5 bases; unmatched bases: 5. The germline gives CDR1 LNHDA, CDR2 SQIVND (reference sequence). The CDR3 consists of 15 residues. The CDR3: CASSILTGGEYGYTF. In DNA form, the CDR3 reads TGTGCCAGTAGTATACTGACAGGGGGCGAGTATGGCTACACCTTC.

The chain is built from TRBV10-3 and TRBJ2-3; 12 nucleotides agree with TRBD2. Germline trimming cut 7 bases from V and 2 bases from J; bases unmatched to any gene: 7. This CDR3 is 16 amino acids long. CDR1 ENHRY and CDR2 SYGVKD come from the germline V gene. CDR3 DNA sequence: TGTGCCATCAACCCACTAGCGGGGGGTGCCACAGATACGCAGTATTTT. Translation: CAINPLAGGATDTQYF.

CDR3 sequence reads: CASSSPPRQGGVGELFF. Written as DNA, the CDR3 is TGTGCCAGCAGTTCCCCTCCGAGACAGGGGGGGGTCGGGGAGCTGTTTTTT. This chain connects TRBV27 to TRBJ2-2, with 9 positions matching TRBD1. V lost 4 bases and J lost 7; bases outside the gene matches: 13. Germline V gene data show CDR1 as MNHEY and CDR2 as SMNVEV (reference sequence). The CDR3 is made up of 17 amino acids.

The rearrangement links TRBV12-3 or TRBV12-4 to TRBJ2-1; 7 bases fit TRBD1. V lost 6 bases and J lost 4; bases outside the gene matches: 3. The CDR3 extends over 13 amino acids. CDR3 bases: TGTGCCAGCAGAGGACAGGTATACAATGAGCAGTTCTTC. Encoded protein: CASRGQVYNEQFF.

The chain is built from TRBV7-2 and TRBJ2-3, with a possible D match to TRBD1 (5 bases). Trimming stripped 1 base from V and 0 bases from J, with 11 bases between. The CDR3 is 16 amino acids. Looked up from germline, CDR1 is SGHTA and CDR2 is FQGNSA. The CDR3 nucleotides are TGTGCCAGCAGCTTAGGTAGGGGTCCTAGCACAGATACGCAGTATTTT. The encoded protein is CASSLGRGPSTDTQYF.

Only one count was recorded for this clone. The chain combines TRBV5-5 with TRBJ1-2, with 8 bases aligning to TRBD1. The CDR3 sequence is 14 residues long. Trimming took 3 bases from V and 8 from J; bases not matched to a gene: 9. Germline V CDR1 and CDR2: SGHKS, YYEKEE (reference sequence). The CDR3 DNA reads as TGTGCCAGCAGCTCGGAAGGACAGGGTTGGGGCTACACCTTC. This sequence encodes CASSSEGQGWGYTF.

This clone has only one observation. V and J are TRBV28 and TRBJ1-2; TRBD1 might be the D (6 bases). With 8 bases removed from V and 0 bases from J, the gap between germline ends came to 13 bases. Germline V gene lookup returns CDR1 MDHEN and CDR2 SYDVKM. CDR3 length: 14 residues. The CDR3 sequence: CASAGTQANYGYTF. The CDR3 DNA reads TGTGCCAGCGCCGGGACACAAGCTAACTATGGCTACACCTTC.

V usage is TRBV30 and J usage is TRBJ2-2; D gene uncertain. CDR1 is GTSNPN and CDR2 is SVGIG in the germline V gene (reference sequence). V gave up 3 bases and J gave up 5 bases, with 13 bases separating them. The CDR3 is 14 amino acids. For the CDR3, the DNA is TGTGCCTGGAGGGCCGTAATCGCAACCGGGGAGCTGTTTTTT. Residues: CAWRAVIATGELFF.

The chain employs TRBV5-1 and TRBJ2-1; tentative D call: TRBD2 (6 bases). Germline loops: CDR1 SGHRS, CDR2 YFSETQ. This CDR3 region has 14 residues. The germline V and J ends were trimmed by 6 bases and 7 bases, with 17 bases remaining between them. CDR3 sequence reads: CASNRAGGSNEQFF. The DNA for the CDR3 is TGCGCCAGCAACCGGGCCGGGGGATCAAATGAGCAGTTCTTC. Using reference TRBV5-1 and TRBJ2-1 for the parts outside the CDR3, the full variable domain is KAGVTQTPRYLIKTRGQQVTLSCSPISGHRSVSWYQQTPGQGLQFLFEYFSETQRNKGNFPGRFSGRQFSNSRSEMNVSTLELGDSALYLCASNRAGGSNEQFFGPGTRLTVL.

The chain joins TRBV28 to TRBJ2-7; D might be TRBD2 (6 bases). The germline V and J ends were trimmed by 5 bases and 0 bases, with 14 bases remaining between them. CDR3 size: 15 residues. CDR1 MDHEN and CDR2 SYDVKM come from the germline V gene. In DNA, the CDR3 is TGTGCCAGCAGTCCCCCACGGGGGAACTCCTACGAGCAGTACTTC. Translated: CASSPPRGNSYEQYF.

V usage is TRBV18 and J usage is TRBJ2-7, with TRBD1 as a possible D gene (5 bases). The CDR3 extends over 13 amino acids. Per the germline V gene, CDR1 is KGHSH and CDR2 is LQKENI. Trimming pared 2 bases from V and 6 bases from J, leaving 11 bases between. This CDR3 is CASSPGASGEQYF. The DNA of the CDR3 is TGTGCCAGCTCACCAGGGGCATCCGGCGAGCAGTACTTC.

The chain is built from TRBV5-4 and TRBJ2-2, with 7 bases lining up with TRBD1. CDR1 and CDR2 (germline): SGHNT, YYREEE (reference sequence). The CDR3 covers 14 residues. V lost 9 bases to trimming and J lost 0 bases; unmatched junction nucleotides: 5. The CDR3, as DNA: TGTGCCACCCAAGGACAGGCGAACACCGGGGAGCTGTTTTTT. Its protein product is CATQGQANTGELFF.

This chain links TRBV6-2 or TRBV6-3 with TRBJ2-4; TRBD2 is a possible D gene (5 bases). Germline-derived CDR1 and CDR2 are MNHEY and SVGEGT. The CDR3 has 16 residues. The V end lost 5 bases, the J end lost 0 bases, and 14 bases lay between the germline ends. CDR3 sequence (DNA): TGTGCCAGCAGTCCGGCGGGCTCCTTAGCCAAAAACATTCAGTACTTC. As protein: CASSPAGSLAKNIQYF.

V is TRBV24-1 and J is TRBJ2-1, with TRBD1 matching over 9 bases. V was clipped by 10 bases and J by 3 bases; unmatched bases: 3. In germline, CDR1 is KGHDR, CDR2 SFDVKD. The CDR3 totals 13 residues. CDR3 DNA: TGTGCCACTCCGGGACAGGGCTACAATGAGCAGTTCTTC. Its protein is CATPGQGYNEQFF.

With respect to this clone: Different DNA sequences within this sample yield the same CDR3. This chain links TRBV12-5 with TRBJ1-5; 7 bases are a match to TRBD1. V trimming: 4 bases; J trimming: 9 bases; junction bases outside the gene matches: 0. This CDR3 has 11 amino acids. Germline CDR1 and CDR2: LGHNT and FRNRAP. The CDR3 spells CASGSGGPQHF. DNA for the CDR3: TGTGCTAGTGGTTCAGGGGGGCCCCAGCATTTT.

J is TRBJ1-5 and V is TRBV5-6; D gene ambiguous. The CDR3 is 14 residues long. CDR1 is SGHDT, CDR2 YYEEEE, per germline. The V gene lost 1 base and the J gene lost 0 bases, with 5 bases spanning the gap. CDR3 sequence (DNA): TGTGCCAGCAGCTTGCGGGGTAGCAATCAGCCCCAGCATTTT. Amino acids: CASSLRGSNQPQHF.

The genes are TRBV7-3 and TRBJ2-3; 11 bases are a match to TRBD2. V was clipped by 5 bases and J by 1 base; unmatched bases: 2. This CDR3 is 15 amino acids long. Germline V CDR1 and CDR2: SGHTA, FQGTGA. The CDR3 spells CASSVSGGGTDTQYF. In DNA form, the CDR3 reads TGTGCCAGCAGCGTTAGCGGGGGGGGCACAGATACGCAGTATTTT. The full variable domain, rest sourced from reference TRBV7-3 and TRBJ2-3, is GAGVSQTPSNKVTEKGKYVELRCDPISGHTALYWYRQSLGQGPEFLIYFQGTGAADDSGLPNDRFFAVRPEGSVSTLKIQRTERGDSAVYLCASSVSGGGTDTQYFGPGTRLTVL.

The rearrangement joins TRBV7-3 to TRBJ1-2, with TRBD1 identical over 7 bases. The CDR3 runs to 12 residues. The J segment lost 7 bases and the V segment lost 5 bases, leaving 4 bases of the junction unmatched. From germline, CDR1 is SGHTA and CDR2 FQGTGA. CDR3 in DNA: TGTGCCAGCAGCCAGGGGGTGTTTGGCTACACCTTC. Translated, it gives CASSQGVFGYTF.

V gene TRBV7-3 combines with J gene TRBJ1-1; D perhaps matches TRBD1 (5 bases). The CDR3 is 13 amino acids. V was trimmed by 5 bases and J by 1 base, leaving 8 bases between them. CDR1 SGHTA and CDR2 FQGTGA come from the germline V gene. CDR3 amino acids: CASSNQGNTEAFF. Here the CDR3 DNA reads TGTGCCAGCAGCAATCAGGGGAACACTGAAGCTTTCTTT.